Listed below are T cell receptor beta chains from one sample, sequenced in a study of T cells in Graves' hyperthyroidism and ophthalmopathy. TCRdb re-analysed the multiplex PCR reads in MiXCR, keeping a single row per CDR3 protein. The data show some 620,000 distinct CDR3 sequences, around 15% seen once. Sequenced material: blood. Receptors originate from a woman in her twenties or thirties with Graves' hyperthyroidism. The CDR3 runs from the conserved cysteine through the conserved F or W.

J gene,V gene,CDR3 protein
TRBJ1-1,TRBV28,CASTTGTNTEAFF
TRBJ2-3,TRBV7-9,CASSPTGGRSDTQYF
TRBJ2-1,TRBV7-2,CASSLGATVYNEQFF
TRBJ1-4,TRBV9,CASSEDIGDNEKLFF
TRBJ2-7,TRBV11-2,CASSFVDSSSYEQYF
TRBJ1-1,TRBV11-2,CASSFGGQPNTEAFF
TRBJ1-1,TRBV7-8,CASSPTRRNTEAFF
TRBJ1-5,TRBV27,CASSLSLYSNQPQHF
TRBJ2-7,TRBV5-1,CASSLASRRYYEQYF
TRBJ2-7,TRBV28,CAGSRTVSPYEQYF
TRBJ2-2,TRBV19,CASSIIRDRPDYSGELFF
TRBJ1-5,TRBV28,CASQGDSNQPQHF
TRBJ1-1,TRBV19,CASKDRPNTEAFF
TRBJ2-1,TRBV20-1,CSAPIHNEQFF
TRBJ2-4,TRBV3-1,CASSQWVDLAKNIQYF
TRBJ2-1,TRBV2,CASSFSRFGGNEQFF
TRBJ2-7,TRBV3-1,CASSPALASNEQYF
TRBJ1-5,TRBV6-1,CASSPTNSNQPQHF
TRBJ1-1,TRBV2,CASSEYMTDQNTEAFF
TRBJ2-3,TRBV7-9,CASTLLRLAGTQYF
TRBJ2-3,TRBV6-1,CASSLTSGRVTDTQYF
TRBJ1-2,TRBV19,CASSPTGAANYGYTF
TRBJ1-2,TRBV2,CAGQGGSYGYTF
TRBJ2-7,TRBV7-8,CASSLGTSAVREQYF
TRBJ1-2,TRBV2,CASSEQLLAGGAYTF
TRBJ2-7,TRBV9,CASSVDPGTYEQYF
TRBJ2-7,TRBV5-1,CASSPEGSYEQYF
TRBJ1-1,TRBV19,CASRDMKNTEAFF
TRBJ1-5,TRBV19,CASRRTGGTQPQHF
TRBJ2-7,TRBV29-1,CSVGAGYSYEQYF
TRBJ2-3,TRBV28,CASKKDRGRADTQYF
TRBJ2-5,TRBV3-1,CASSRSPPEATREAQYF
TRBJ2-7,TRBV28,CASSPDRVVEQYF
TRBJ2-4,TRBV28,CASREQGRNIQYF
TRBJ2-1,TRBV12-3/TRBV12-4,CASTPGEVYYNEQFF
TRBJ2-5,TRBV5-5,CASSLGASVGRETQYF
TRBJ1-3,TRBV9,CASSPTRAGNTIYF
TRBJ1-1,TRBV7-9,CASSLGGQGGEAFF
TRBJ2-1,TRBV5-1,CASSPNIQVSSYNEQFF
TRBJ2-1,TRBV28,CASRTLASPLNEQFF
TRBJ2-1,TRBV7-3,CATAAGVGNEQFF
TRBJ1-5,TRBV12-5,CASGLVPQYPQHF
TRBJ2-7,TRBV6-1,CASSAGPNYEQYF
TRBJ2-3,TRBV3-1,CASSKGPPGLAVYTDTQYF
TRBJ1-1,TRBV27,CASTPNGGVTEAFF
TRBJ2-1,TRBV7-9,CAYGTEQFF